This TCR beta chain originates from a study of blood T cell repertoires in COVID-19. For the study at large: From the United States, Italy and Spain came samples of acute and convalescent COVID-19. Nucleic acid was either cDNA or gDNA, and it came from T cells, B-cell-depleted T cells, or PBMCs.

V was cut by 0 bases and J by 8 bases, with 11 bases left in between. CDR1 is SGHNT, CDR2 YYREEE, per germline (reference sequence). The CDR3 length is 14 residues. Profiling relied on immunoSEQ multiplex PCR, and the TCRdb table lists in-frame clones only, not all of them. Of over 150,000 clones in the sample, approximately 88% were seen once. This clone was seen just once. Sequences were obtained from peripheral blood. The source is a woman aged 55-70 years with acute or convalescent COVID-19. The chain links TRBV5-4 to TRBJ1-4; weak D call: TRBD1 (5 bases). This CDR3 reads CASSLGDRVEKLFF. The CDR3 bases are TGTGCCAGCAGCTTGGGCGACAGAGTAGAAAAACTGTTTTTT.